The 5 T cell receptor beta chains below all came from one sample that was sequenced in a study of T cell responses to AZD1222 COVID-19 vaccine. Data came from immunoSEQ multiplex PCR; TCRdb stores just in-frame clones and leaves some out. The sample includes some 73,000 clones, roughly nine tenths seen only once; the top ten take about a tenth. Sequenced material: peripheral blood, taken 28 days after the second AZD1222 dose. These receptors originate from an adult who received the AZD1222 COVID-19 vaccine.

The chain combines TRBV27 with TRBJ2-1; TRBD2 agrees at 14 bases. CDR1 MNHEY and CDR2 SMNVEV come from the germline V gene (reference sequence). After removal of 5 bases from V and 5 bases from J, the junction contained 5 bases not matched to a gene. The CDR3 spans 16 residues. This CDR3 is CASSPRLAGGDNEQFF. CDR3 nucleotide sequence: TGTGCCAGCAGTCCTCGACTAGCGGGAGGGGACAATGAGCAGTTCTTC.

The rearrangement links TRBV7-2 to TRBJ1-1; D is ambiguous. This CDR3 has 13 residues. Between the trimmed V and J ends, which lost 2 bases and 3 bases, there was a span of 7 bases. Germline assignment: CDR1 SGHTA and CDR2 FQGNSA. This CDR3 is CASSLNRHTEAFF. CDR3 DNA: TGTGCCAGCAGCTTAAACAGACACACTGAAGCTTTCTTT. The variable domain in full, with the rest retrieved from reference TRBV7-2 and TRBJ1-1, is GAGVSQSPSNKVTEKGKDVELRCDPISGHTALYWYRQSLGQGLEFLIYFQGNSAPDKSGLPSDRFSAERTGGSVSTLTIQRTQQEDSAVYLCASSLNRHTEAFFGQGTRLTVV.

CDR3 nucleotide sequence: TGCAGCCTACCTCCCGGGACACCGTGTTACGAGCAGTACGTC. Its translation: CSLPPGTPCYEQYV. The chain is built from TRBV29-1 and TRBJ2-7; possible D gene TRBD1, 6 bases. The CDR3 consists of 14 residues. The V end lost 8 bases, the J end lost 4 bases, and 21 bases lay between the germline ends. Germline V gene lookup returns CDR1 SQVTM and CDR2 ANQGSEA.

This clone has just one count. The chain links TRBV2 to TRBJ2-2, with 10 nucleotides matching TRBD2. V shed 5 bases and J 5 bases; nucleotides not matched to a gene: 5. CDR3 length equals 15 residues. CDR1 and CDR2 from the germline V gene are SNHLY and FYNNEI. The CDR3 loop is CASSSSGSGTGELFF. DNA for the CDR3: TGTGCCAGCAGTTCTAGCGGGAGTGGTACCGGGGAGCTGTTTTTT.

This rearrangement joins TRBV4-2 to TRBJ2-1; 9 bases agree with TRBD2. The germline V gene has CDR1 LGHNA and CDR2 YNFKEQ. V shed 3 bases and J 6 bases; nucleotides not matched to a gene: 6. The CDR3 sequence is 15 residues long. CDR3 bases: TGTGCCAGCAGCCAGTTAGCGGGAGTCGGCAATGAGCAGTTCTTC. As protein: CASSQLAGVGNEQFF.